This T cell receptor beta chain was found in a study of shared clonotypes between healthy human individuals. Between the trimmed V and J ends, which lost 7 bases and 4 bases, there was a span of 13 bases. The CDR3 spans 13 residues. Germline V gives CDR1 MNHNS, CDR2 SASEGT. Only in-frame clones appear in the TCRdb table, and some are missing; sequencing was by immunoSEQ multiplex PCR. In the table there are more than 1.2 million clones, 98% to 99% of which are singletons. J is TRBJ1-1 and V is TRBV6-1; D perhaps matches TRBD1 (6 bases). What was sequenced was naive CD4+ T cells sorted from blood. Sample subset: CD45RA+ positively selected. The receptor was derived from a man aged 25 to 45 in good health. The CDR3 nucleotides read TGTGCCAGCAACGGGGGGCTCGGCACTGAAGCTTTCTTT. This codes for CASNGGLGTEAFF.